This entry features one T cell receptor (beta chain) sequence. The antigen is unknown. RNA transcripts gave rise to amplified TCR beta CDR3 regions. The primer set for the first-round RT-PCR of the TCR CDR3 was HTBI. TCRdb itself ran the multiplex PCR reads through MiXCR, one entry per CDR3 protein. The table has 500,000 to 650,000 distinct CDR3 sequences, approximately 48% seen once. The data originate from a study of T cells in Graves' hyperthyroidism and ophthalmopathy. The CDR3 loop spans 15 amino acids. Trimming stripped 0 bases from V and 2 bases from J, with 12 bases between. The germline CDR1 and CDR2 sequences are SGHRS and YFSETQ. Study conclusions and caveats: Blood also showed most of the thyroid clonotypes that were expanded above 0.001.

The chain couples TRBV5-1 to TRBJ2-7; weak D call: TRBD1 (5 bases). This receptor was identified in an adult woman with Graves' disease, either hyperthyroidism or ophthalmopathy (not recorded which). The sample consisted of peripheral blood or thyroid tissue (not recorded which). CDR3 sequence reads: CASSLGQPEPYEQYF. In DNA form, the CDR3 reads TGCGCCAGCAGCTTGGGACAGCCGGAACCCTACGAGCAGTACTTC.